The source of this TCR beta chain is a study of control samples from healthy donors and cancer patients. There are 13 residues in the CDR3. CDR1 is GTSNPN, CDR2 SVGIG, per germline (reference sequence). Trimming took off 7 bases at V and 1 base at J, with 10 bases between the two ends. The assay was immunoSEQ multiplex PCR, and TCRdb's table has in-frame clones only and misses some. The table records some 65,000 clones, approximately 84% of them present only once. The material sequenced was PBMCs. The receptor was isolated from a woman in her forties or fifties with lung cancer. The V and J genes are TRBV30 and TRBJ2-2; D may be TRBD1 (5 bases). The CDR3 DNA reads as TGTGCCTTCACACAGGTGAACACCGGGGAGCTGTTTTTT. It yields the protein CAFTQVNTGELFF. Full variable domain (outside the CDR3, taken from reference TRBV30 and TRBJ2-2): SQTIHQWPATLVQPVGSPLSLECTVEGTSNPNLYWYRQAAGRGLQLLFYSVGIGQISSEVPQNLSASRPQDRQFILSSKKLLLSDSGFYLCAFTQVNTGELFFGEGSRLTVL.